Listed below are T cell receptor beta chains from one sample, sequenced in a study of shared clonotypes between healthy human individuals. Clones were sequenced by immunoSEQ multiplex PCR, and TCRdb holds only the in-frame ones, with some missing. Altogether roughly 2.5 million clones are present, approximately 92% being singletons, with the ten largest covering around 0.15%. Specimen: naive CD4+ T cells sorted from blood. These receptors were collected from a man younger than 30 in good health. Each CDR3 is given with its conserved first and last residue.

j_gene: TRBJ1-1; v_gene: TRBV7-3; CDR3aa: CASSLELNTEAFF
j_gene: TRBJ1-6; v_gene: TRBV9; CDR3aa: CASSPGGGISSYNSPLHF
j_gene: TRBJ2-3; v_gene: TRBV10-3; CDR3aa: CAISVGRGPTDTQYF
j_gene: TRBJ2-3; v_gene: TRBV18; CDR3aa: CASSFRGPPTDTQYF
j_gene: TRBJ2-7; v_gene: TRBV6-5; CDR3aa: CASKTANSYEQYF
j_gene: TRBJ1-4; v_gene: TRBV13; CDR3aa: CASSSAGTLNEKLFF
j_gene: TRBJ1-1; v_gene: TRBV28; CDR3aa: CASSSSGSGWTEAFF
j_gene: TRBJ1-4; v_gene: TRBV4-2; CDR3aa: CASSQVQGGSRAEKLFF
j_gene: TRBJ2-3; v_gene: TRBV11-2; CDR3aa: CASSFSEGLGMSTDTQYF
j_gene: TRBJ2-7; v_gene: TRBV30; CDR3aa: CAWSVPGGVEQYF
j_gene: TRBJ1-4; v_gene: TRBV27; CDR3aa: CASSLGRFSTNEKLFF
j_gene: .; v_gene: TRBV5-6; CDR3aa: CASSSSDRSSYEQYF
j_gene: TRBJ2-5; v_gene: TRBV11-2; CDR3aa: CASSLGLGETQYF
j_gene: TRBJ1-1; v_gene: TRBV27; CDR3aa: CASRGLGKDRGNTEAFF
j_gene: TRBJ2-7; v_gene: TRBV7-2; CDR3aa: CASSLDTGSAYEQYF
j_gene: TRBJ1-5; v_gene: TRBV10-3; CDR3aa: CAISPGQPYSNQPQHF
j_gene: TRBJ1-5; v_gene: TRBV30; CDR3aa: CAWSGMSVAQPQHF
j_gene: TRBJ1-1; v_gene: TRBV25-1; CDR3aa: CASIGSGQRGGFF
j_gene: TRBJ1-4; v_gene: TRBV2; CDR3aa: CASSEDRGREKLFF
j_gene: TRBJ1-2; v_gene: TRBV5-6; CDR3aa: CASSPGRGQGFAGYTF
j_gene: TRBJ2-5; v_gene: TRBV5-4; CDR3aa: CASSADSGRRGAETQYF
j_gene: TRBJ1-1; v_gene: TRBV5-1; CDR3aa: CASSLGDRGPGTEAFF
j_gene: TRBJ1-2; v_gene: TRBV6-1; CDR3aa: CASSEADTGENGYTF
j_gene: TRBJ1-2; v_gene: TRBV5-4; CDR3aa: CASSLHNYGYTF
j_gene: TRBJ2-5; v_gene: TRBV6-5; CDR3aa: CASSYQGMGPQYF
j_gene: TRBJ1-1; v_gene: TRBV5-1; CDR3aa: CASSTRQGSGNTEAFF
j_gene: TRBJ2-5; v_gene: TRBV25-1; CDR3aa: CASSEWTVGRPHEETQYF
j_gene: TRBJ2-7; v_gene: TRBV2; CDR3aa: CASSDSSVNSYEQYF
j_gene: TRBJ1-3; v_gene: TRBV30; CDR3aa: CAWSLSGNTIYF
j_gene: TRBJ1-1; v_gene: TRBV27; CDR3aa: CASSSWTVNTEAFF
j_gene: TRBJ1-5; v_gene: TRBV19; CDR3aa: CASSIQGVGQPQHF
j_gene: TRBJ1-1; v_gene: TRBV7-9; CDR3aa: CASSLDQNTEAFF
j_gene: TRBJ2-7; v_gene: TRBV7-9; CDR3aa: CASSLAQASYEQYF
j_gene: TRBJ2-7; v_gene: TRBV28; CDR3aa: CASSPPIGRGLWYEQYF
j_gene: TRBJ2-5; v_gene: TRBV4-3; CDR3aa: CASSQRGGSKETQYF
j_gene: TRBJ2-1; v_gene: TRBV9; CDR3aa: CASSYTSGRTNEQFF
j_gene: TRBJ2-3; v_gene: TRBV30; CDR3aa: CAWSVLLGGQGTTDTQYF
j_gene: TRBJ2-7; v_gene: TRBV7-2; CDR3aa: CASSFSTGGSPSYEQYF
j_gene: TRBJ1-6; v_gene: TRBV7-2; CDR3aa: CASSFGQLPNSPLHF
j_gene: TRBJ1-4; v_gene: TRBV4-1; CDR3aa: CASSQEASGRAEKLFF
j_gene: TRBJ2-5; v_gene: TRBV5-4; CDR3aa: CASSAYLETQYF
j_gene: TRBJ2-1; v_gene: TRBV6-5; CDR3aa: CASSSALEQFF
j_gene: TRBJ1-2; v_gene: TRBV7-9; CDR3aa: CASSERDRVNYGYTF
j_gene: TRBJ2-5; v_gene: TRBV18; CDR3aa: CASSYGTAQETQYF